What follows are 8 T cell receptor beta chains derived from one specimen sequenced in a study of blood T cell repertoires in COVID-19. Sequencing used immunoSEQ multiplex PCR; TCRdb keeps in-frame clones, though not all of them. The sample lists about 42,000 clones, 89% occurring once. Sequenced material: peripheral blood. Receptors were obtained from a human donor in a cohort sampled during active COVID-19.

The V and J genes are TRBV10-3 and TRBJ2-3, with D tentatively TRBD2 (6 bases). The CDR3 is 16 amino acids. V shed 6 bases and J shed 4 bases, with 20 bases lying between them. The germline V gene has CDR1 ENHRY and CDR2 SYGVKD. The CDR3 sequence: CAIRPAGLLGADTQYF. The CDR3 nucleotides are TGTGCCATCAGGCCCGCGGGACTCCTAGGGGCAGATACGCAGTATTTT.

The DNA of the CDR3 is TGCGCCAGCAGCTCCGGACAGGTCTACCAAGAGACCCAGTACTTC. It is translated as CASSSGQVYQETQYF. The gene calls are TRBV5-1 and TRBJ2-5, with 7 positions matching TRBD1. In germline, CDR1 is SGHRS, CDR2 YFSETQ. This CDR3 has 15 amino acids. With 3 bases clipped from V and 0 bases from J, the junction kept 5 bases outside the gene matches.

V is TRBV18 and J is TRBJ1-1, with D unresolved. The CDR3 is made up of 15 amino acids. Germline lookup yields CDR1 KGHSH and CDR2 LQKENI. Trimming left V 1 base short and J 0 bases short, with 9 bases between. The CDR3 bases are TGTGCCAGCTCACCACTGGCTGGCCTGAACACTGAAGCTTTCTTT. Translated, it gives CASSPLAGLNTEAFF.

This clone appeared once. This sequence joins TRBV6-5 and TRBJ2-3, with no clear D. V lost 10 bases and J lost 2, with 13 bases in between. Germline assignment: CDR1 MNHEY and CDR2 SVGAGI. The CDR3 loop spans 13 amino acids. The CDR3 DNA reads as TGTGCCACCCCACGAGTATCCACAGATACGCAGTATTTT. It codes for CATPRVSTDTQYF.

This chain joins TRBV3-1 (or the pseudogene TRBV3-2) and TRBJ2-1; 10 bases fit TRBD2. The CDR3 is 16 amino acids. J was trimmed by 6 bases and V by 5 bases; bases with no gene match: 10. The germline CDR1 and CDR2 sequences are LGHDT and YNNKEL (reference sequence). The CDR3 reads CASSGLSGRASNEQFF. The CDR3 DNA reads TGTGCCAGCAGCGGATTGAGCGGGAGGGCCAGCAATGAGCAGTTCTTC.

This clone has just a few counts. This chain joins TRBV9 and TRBJ2-6, with D tentatively TRBD2 (6 bases). CDR1 and CDR2 (germline): SGDLS, YYNGEE. This CDR3 has 16 amino acids. V lost 3 bases to trimming and J lost 0 bases, with 10 bases between them. CDR3: CASSESAGSGANVLTF. In DNA, the CDR3 is TGTGCCAGCAGCGAATCAGCGGGCTCTGGGGCCAACGTCCTGACTTTC.

This chain joins TRBV30 and TRBJ2-1; D is perhaps TRBD2 (6 bases). CDR3 length equals 13 residues. V shed 3 bases and J shed 9 bases, with 15 bases lying between them. Germline assignment: CDR1 GTSNPN and CDR2 SVGIG (reference sequence). The CDR3 protein is CAWSPGRFGEQFF. CDR3 coding DNA: TGTGCCTGGAGCCCAGGGAGGTTCGGTGAGCAGTTCTTC.

As regards this clone: The same CDR3 can be traced to other DNA sequences in this sample. The chain is built from TRBV20-1 and TRBJ2-3; unclear D gene. Germline CDR1 and CDR2: DFQATT and SNEGSKA (reference sequence). The CDR3 contains 11 residues. Trimming took off 1 base at V and 6 bases at J, with 5 bases between the two ends. CDR3 sequence: CSARVADTQYF. In DNA, the CDR3 is TGCAGTGCTAGAGTTGCGGATACGCAGTATTTT.